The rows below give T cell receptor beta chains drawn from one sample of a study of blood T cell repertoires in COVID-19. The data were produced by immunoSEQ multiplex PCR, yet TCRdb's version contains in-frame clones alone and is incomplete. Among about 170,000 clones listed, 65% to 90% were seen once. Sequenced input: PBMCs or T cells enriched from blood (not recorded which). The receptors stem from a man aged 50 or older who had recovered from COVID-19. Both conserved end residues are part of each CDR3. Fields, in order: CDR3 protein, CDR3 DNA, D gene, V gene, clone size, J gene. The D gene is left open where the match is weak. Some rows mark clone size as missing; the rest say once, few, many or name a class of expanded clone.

CDR3: CASSAGQGSHQPQHF
DNA: TGTGCCAGCAGCGCGGGACAGGGTAGTCATCAGCCCCAGCATTTT
D: TRBD1
V: TRBV5-4
size: once
J: TRBJ1-5

CDR3: CASSLTGRNTIYF
DNA: TGTGCCAGCAGCTTGACGGGGAGAAACACCATATATTTT
D: -
V: TRBV5-5
size: -
J: TRBJ1-3

CDR3: CASSASVNEQFF
DNA: TGTGCCAGCAGTGCTTCAGTAAATGAGCAGTTCTTC
D: -
V: TRBV27
size: -
J: TRBJ2-1

CDR3: CASSLSSEYPYEQYF
DNA: TGCGCCAGCAGCCTGTCTTCCGAGTACCCCTACGAGCAGTACTTC
D: -
V: TRBV4-1
size: few
J: TRBJ2-7

CDR3: CASSETSGGAGLRETQYF
DNA: TGTGCCAGCAGCGAAACTAGCGGGGGGGCCGGTTTGAGGGAGACCCAGTACTTC
D: TRBD2
V: TRBV5-4
size: -
J: TRBJ2-5

CDR3: CASSPGNSPLHF
DNA: TGTGCCAGCTCACCAGGCAATTCACCCCTCCACTTT
D: -
V: TRBV18
size: few
J: TRBJ1-6

CDR3: CASIPATDQPQHF
DNA: TGTGCCAGCATTCCCGCCACAGATCAGCCCCAGCATTTT
D: -
V: TRBV28
size: -
J: TRBJ1-5

CDR3: CASSPQPQAQNTGELFF
DNA: TGTGCCAGCAGCCCCCAACCTCAGGCCCAGAACACCGGGGAGCTGTTTTTT
D: -
V: TRBV16
size: -
J: TRBJ2-2

CDR3: CAWSDGGGQPQHF
DNA: TGTGCCTGGAGCGACGGGGGAGGTCAGCCCCAGCATTTT
D: -
V: TRBV30
size: -
J: TRBJ1-5

CDR3: CASSNSGGEYNEQFF
DNA: TGTGCCAGCAGTAATAGCGGGGGAGAATACAATGAGCAGTTCTTC
D: TRBD2
V: TRBV6-5
size: -
J: TRBJ2-1

CDR3: CASSPPGQGNLRNSPLHF
DNA: TGTGCCAGTAGTCCTCCGGGACAGGGGAACCTCCGTAATTCACCCCTCCACTTT
D: TRBD1
V: TRBV19
size: -
J: TRBJ1-6

CDR3: CASSPNRDDGYTF
DNA: TGTGCCAGCTCACCAAACAGGGATGATGGCTACACCTTC
D: -
V: TRBV18
size: -
J: TRBJ1-2

CDR3: CASSGAGQTYEQYF
DNA: TGTGCCAGCAGCGGGGCGGGACAGACCTACGAGCAGTACTTC
D: -
V: TRBV7-6
size: -
J: TRBJ2-7

CDR3: CASSATENYGYTF
DNA: TGTGCCAGCAGCGCGACAGAGAACTATGGCTACACCTTC
D: -
V: TRBV7-8
size: -
J: TRBJ1-2

CDR3: CASTLAGASYEQYF
DNA: TGTGCCAGCACACTAGCGGGGGCCTCCTACGAGCAGTACTTC
D: TRBD2
V: TRBV7-6
size: -
J: TRBJ2-7

CDR3: CASSIDHSGGFYEQYF
DNA: TGTGCCAGTAGTATAGATCACTCAGGGGGCTTCTACGAGCAGTACTTC
D: TRBD1
V: TRBV19
size: -
J: TRBJ2-7

CDR3: CASAETGSSPLHF
DNA: TGTGCCAGTGCAGAGACGGGGAGTTCACCCCTCCACTTT
D: -
V: TRBV19
size: few
J: TRBJ1-6